This is a list of T cell receptor beta chains from one sample in a study of blood T cell repertoires in COVID-19. Profiled with immunoSEQ multiplex PCR; TCRdb holds only in-frame clones, not every one. Of roughly 320,000 clones listed, approximately 90% are singletons. Sequenced material: peripheral blood. These receptors all come from a woman aged 45-59 years with COVID-19, enrolled during active disease. Each CDR3 is given with its conserved first and last residue. D genes are given only for firm matches. Size tells how often a clone was seen (once, few, many) or the class of an expanded clone, and some rows leave it out.

NA	TRBV9	NA	15	TRBJ2-2	CASSAHSTPAGELFF	TGTGCCAGCAGCGCGCACTCAACCCCGGCCGGGGAGCTGTTTTTT
NA	TRBV5-1	NA	14	TRBJ2-5	CASSLVGNQETQYF	TGCGCCAGCAGCTTGGTCGGGAACCAAGAGACCCAGTACTTC
NA	TRBV3-1/TRBV3-2	NA	13	TRBJ2-7	CASSPYGSYEQYF	TGTGCCAGCAGTCCCTACGGTTCCTACGAGCAGTACTTC
NA	TRBV25-1	TRBD2	16	TRBJ2-1	CASRGRSGSSYNEQFF	TGTGCCAGCAGGGGGCGTAGCGGGAGCTCCTACAATGAGCAGTTCTTC
NA	TRBV11-2	TRBD2	18	TRBJ2-1	CASSGRLAGNEGGNEQFF	TGTGCCAGCAGCGGCAGACTAGCGGGTAACGAGGGGGGCAATGAGCAGTTCTTC
NA	TRBV5-1	NA	14	TRBJ1-1	CASSYGSKATEAFF	TGCGCCAGCAGCTACGGGTCAAAGGCGACTGAAGCTTTCTTT
many	TRBV10-3	NA	11	TRBJ2-3	CAIRGADTQYF	TGTGCCATCAGAGGGGCGGATACGCAGTATTTT
NA	TRBV15	TRBD1	14	TRBJ1-2	CATSRDRGDKGYTF	TGTGCCACCAGCAGAGACAGGGGGGATAAGGGCTACACCTTC
once	TRBV7-2	TRBD2	15	TRBJ2-7	CASSLGGGGKYEQYF	TGTGCCAGCAGCTTAGGGGGGGGAGGGAAGTACGAGCAGTACTTC
NA	TRBV19	NA	16	TRBJ1-2	CASRGGRINFNYGYTF	TGTGCCAGTAGGGGGGGACGGATAAATTTTAACTATGGCTACACCTTC
NA	TRBV6-2/TRBV6-3	NA	13	TRBJ1-5	CASSSRGNQPQHF	TGTGCCAGCAGTTCCCGGGGGAATCAGCCCCAGCATTTT
NA	TRBV4-1	TRBD2	15	TRBJ2-1	CASSQGAGAYNEQFF	TGCGCCAGCAGCCAAGGAGCGGGAGCTTATAATGAGCAGTTCTTC
NA	TRBV27	NA	15	TRBJ2-3	CASSFSRGSTDTQYF	TGTGCCAGCAGTTTTTCTCGAGGGAGCACAGATACGCAGTATTTT
NA	TRBV19	TRBD2	16	TRBJ2-1	CASSIGGLASYNEQFF	TGTGCCAGTAGTATAGGAGGACTAGCGTCCTACAATGAGCAGTTCTTC
NA	TRBV19	TRBD2	15	TRBJ2-1	CASSSPGLAYNEQFF	TGTGCCAGTAGTAGTCCGGGACTAGCCTACAATGAGCAGTTCTTC
NA	TRBV7-9	NA	16	TRBJ1-1	CASRPGDWGRATEAFF	TGTGCCAGCAGACCAGGGGATTGGGGAAGGGCAACTGAAGCTTTCTTT
NA	TRBV29-1	NA	11	TRBJ1-1	CSEGGNTEAFF	TGCAGTGAAGGGGGTAACACTGAAGCTTTCTTT
NA	TRBV5-4	NA	14	TRBJ1-6	CASSAGQGGSPLHF	TGTGCCAGCAGCGCCGGGCAGGGAGGTTCACCCCTCCACTTT
NA	TRBV3-1/TRBV3-2	NA	14	TRBJ1-1	CASSFPGRNTEAFF	TGTGCCAGCAGTTTCCCCGGGAGGAACACTGAAGCTTTCTTT
NA	TRBV18	TRBD2	15	TRBJ2-7	CASSPRQREAYEQYF	TGTGCCAGCTCACCACGCCAGCGGGAGGCCTACGAGCAGTACTTC
NA	TRBV5-1	TRBD1	14	TRBJ1-2	CASSLQQGAEGYTF	TGCGCCAGCAGTCTTCAACAGGGGGCGGAAGGCTACACCTTC
NA	TRBV5-5	NA	13	TRBJ1-2	CASSFQTVYGYTF	TGTGCCAGCAGCTTCCAAACTGTCTATGGCTACACCTTC
NA	TRBV10-3	NA	14	TRBJ1-1	CAISERAMNTEAFF	TGTGCCATCAGTGAGCGAGCAATGAACACTGAAGCTTTCTTT
NA	TRBV6-2/TRBV6-3	TRBD1	16	TRBJ1-4	CASSRDRGTTNEKLFF	TGTGCCAGCAGCCGGGACAGGGGCACAACTAATGAAAAACTGTTTTTT
NA	TRBV27	TRBD1	14	TRBJ2-1	CASSFGTGGNEQFF	TGTGCCAGCAGTTTCGGGACAGGGGGCAATGAGCAGTTCTTC
once	TRBV10-2	NA	12	TRBJ2-7	CASSVARDEQYF	TGCGCCAGCAGTGTAGCCAGGGACGAGCAGTACTTC
NA	TRBV5-1	NA	14	TRBJ2-6	CASSLLPGANVLTF	TGCGCCAGCAGCTTACTTCCTGGGGCCAACGTCCTGACTTTC
NA	TRBV11-3	TRBD2	16	TRBJ2-1	CASSRGLAGGKNEQFF	TGTGCCAGCAGCAGAGGACTAGCGGGAGGAAAAAATGAGCAGTTCTTC
NA	TRBV6-5	NA	14	TRBJ2-3	CASSTHEGTDTQYF	TGTGCCAGCAGTACCCATGAGGGCACAGATACGCAGTATTTT
NA	TRBV11-3	TRBD2	15	TRBJ2-1	CASSHGLAVNNEQFF	TGTGCCAGCAGCCACGGACTAGCGGTAAACAATGAGCAGTTCTTC
NA	TRBV7-2	TRBD1	20	TRBJ2-4	CASSLATGQGARGAKNIQYF	TGTGCCAGCAGCTTAGCGACGGGACAGGGGGCGAGAGGAGCCAAAAACATTCAGTACTTC
once	TRBV28	TRBD1	15	TRBJ1-2	CASSPRDRVDYGYTF	TGTGCCAGCAGTCCCCGGGACAGGGTAGACTATGGCTACACCTTC
NA	TRBV5-1	TRBD1	15	TRBJ1-1	CASSLGTGGNTEAFF	TGCGCCAGCAGCTTGGGGACAGGGGGGAACACTGAAGCTTTCTTT
NA	TRBV5-1	NA	14	TRBJ2-7	CASSFGGGYYEQYF	TGCGCCAGCAGCTTCGGAGGGGGCTATTACGAGCAGTACTTC
NA	TRBV7-6	NA	16	TRBJ2-5	CASSLGRVDGSETQYF	TGTGCCAGCAGCTTGGGTAGAGTCGACGGGTCGGAGACCCAGTACTTC
NA	TRBV5-5	NA	15	TRBJ2-5	CASSLGAGRGETQYF	TGTGCCAGCAGCTTGGGGGCGGGGCGGGGTGAGACCCAGTACTTC
NA	TRBV9	TRBD2	14	TRBJ2-7	CASSATTGLAEQYF	TGTGCCAGCAGCGCCACGACCGGACTAGCCGAGCAGTACTTC
once	TRBV11-1	NA	15	TRBJ2-1	CASSPTRTSYNEQFF	TGTGCCAGCAGCCCGACTAGAACCTCCTACAATGAGCAGTTCTTC
once	TRBV30	TRBD1	13	TRBJ2-7	CAYTQGLRNEQYF	TGTGCCTATACACAGGGGTTGAGGAACGAGCAGTACTTC
once	TRBV18	TRBD1	19	TRBJ1-2	CASSPFHLTGQGAHYGYTF	TGTGCCAGCTCACCATTCCACTTGACAGGGCAGGGGGCCCACTATGGCTACACCTTC
once	TRBV7-3	NA	12	TRBJ2-5	CASSSPPETQYF	TGTGCCAGCAGCTCTCCCCCCGAGACCCAGTACTTC
NA	TRBV7-9	NA	12	TRBJ1-1	CASSLVGLEAFF	TGTGCCAGCAGCTTAGTGGGACTTGAAGCTTTCTTT
once	TRBV27	TRBD1	15	TRBJ1-6	CASSPRQGNNSPLHF	TGTGCCAGCAGCCCCCGACAGGGGAATAATTCACCCCTCCACTTT
NA	TRBV5-1	NA	15	TRBJ2-2	CASSSGQTSTGELFF	TGCGCCAGCAGCTCAGGACAGACATCCACCGGGGAGCTGTTTTTT
once	TRBV9	NA	15	TRBJ2-2	CASSVGRRNTGELFF	TGTGCCAGCAGCGTAGGACGGAGGAACACCGGGGAGCTGTTTTTT
NA	TRBV5-6	NA	15	TRBJ1-6	CASSWGWGGNSPLHF	TGTGCCAGCAGCTGGGGATGGGGGGGTAATTCACCCCTCCACTTT
NA	TRBV28	TRBD1	19	TRBJ1-6	CASNAAGQTFIRVDSPLHF	TGTGCCAGCAACGCCGCGGGACAGACCTTCATAAGAGTTGATTCACCCCTCCACTTT
NA	TRBV11-2	NA	16	TRBJ2-7	CASSFHQGNQPYEQYF	TGTGCCAGCAGCTTTCACCAGGGAAACCAACCCTACGAGCAGTACTTC
NA	TRBV3-1/TRBV3-2	TRBD1	17	TRBJ1-1	CASSLKQGALINTEAFF	TGTGCCAGCAGTCTTAAACAGGGGGCCTTAATAAACACTGAAGCTTTCTTT
NA	TRBV6-5	NA	13	TRBJ1-2	CASSPWGDYGYTF	TGTGCCAGCAGCCCCTGGGGGGACTATGGCTACACCTTC
NA	TRBV5-4	NA	14	TRBJ2-1	CASSPGQDRNEQFF	TGTGCCAGCAGCCCGGGACAAGATAGGAATGAGCAGTTCTTC
once	TRBV6-6	TRBD2	15	TRBJ2-3	CASSYSAGAVDTQYF	TGTGCCAGCAGTTACTCGGCGGGAGCGGTAGATACGCAGTATTTT
NA	TRBV19	NA	13	TRBJ2-7	CASSMGWAYEQYF	TGTGCCAGTAGTATGGGCTGGGCCTACGAGCAGTACTTC